This is a list of T cell receptor beta chains from one sample in a study of blood T cell repertoires in COVID-19. The method was immunoSEQ multiplex PCR; TCRdb's version includes in-frame clones alone and lacks a portion of them. This table holds roughly 70,000 clones, 75% to 90% found once. The sequencing sample was made of peripheral blood. These receptors all come from a man aged 65 to 85 who had recovered from COVID-19. Both conserved end residues are part of each CDR3. D genes are given only for firm matches. For some rows the clone size is stated as once, few or many, or as a class when expanded; others skip it.

j_call clone_size d_call v_call cdr3_nt cdr3_aa
TRBJ2-7 . TRBD1 TRBV18 TGTGCCAGCTCACCACCGACAGGGATCAACGAGCAGTACTTC CASSPPTGINEQYF
TRBJ1-1 . . TRBV30 TGTGCCTGGAGTATAGGGGGTCTCGACACTGAAGCTTTCTTT CAWSIGGLDTEAFF
TRBJ2-2 . TRBD1 TRBV18 TGTGCCAGCTCACCCTCGACGGACAGGGTTAACACCGGGGAGCTGTTTTTT CASSPSTDRVNTGELFF
TRBJ2-7 . TRBD1 TRBV5-1 TGCGCCAGCAGCTTGGGCATTGACAGGGGAGCCTACGAGCAGTACTTC CASSLGIDRGAYEQYF
TRBJ2-2 . . TRBV9 TGTGCCAGCAGCGTAGGACTAGATCGTGCCACCGGGGAGCTGTTTTTT CASSVGLDRATGELFF
TRBJ2-5 many TRBD2 TRBV24-1 TGTGCCACCAGTGATGATGGGACTAGCGGGGGGAAAGAGACCCAGTACTTC CATSDDGTSGGKETQYF
TRBJ2-5 few . TRBV6-2/TRBV6-3 TGTGCCAGCAGTGGGCCTGTCCCCCAAGAGACCCAGTACTTC CASSGPVPQETQYF
TRBJ1-1 once . TRBV28 TGTGCCAGCAGTTTAATCCAGGGTCAGTTGGCTTTCTTT CASSLIQGQLAFF
TRBJ1-1 . TRBD1 TRBV18 TGTGCCAGCTCTCAGACAGGGGACACTGAAGCTTTCTTT CASSQTGDTEAFF
TRBJ2-7 . TRBD1 TRBV6-5 TGTGCCAGCAGTATGGGACAGGGCGACTACGAGCAGTACTTC CASSMGQGDYEQYF
TRBJ2-3 . TRBD2 TRBV5-1 TGCGCCAGCAGCACTAGCGGGAACCTGGTGGATACGCAGTATTTT CASSTSGNLVDTQYF
TRBJ1-2 . TRBD1 TRBV18 TGTGCCAGCTCACCACCCCAGGGGGAGGTCTATGGCTACACCTTC CASSPPQGEVYGYTF
TRBJ1-2 . . TRBV9 TGTGCCAGCAGCGTAGATGGACTGAACTATGGCTACACCTTC CASSVDGLNYGYTF
TRBJ2-7 . . TRBV7-2 TGTGCCAGCAGCTTAGGACACAGATACGAGCAGTACTTC CASSLGHRYEQYF
TRBJ2-5 . . TRBV10-3 TGTGCCATCAGTGAGTCGAACAGGCCAGTCCAAGAGACCCAGTACTTC CAISESNRPVQETQYF
TRBJ2-7 . TRBD1 TRBV10-3 TGTGCCATCAGCGGGGACAGGGGGGTTTACGAGCAGTACTTC CAISGDRGVYEQYF
TRBJ1-6 . . TRBV5-1 TGCGCCAGCAGCTTGAATGAGGGGGAGTTTAATTCACCCCTCCACTTT CASSLNEGEFNSPLHF
TRBJ1-1 . TRBD1 TRBV13 TGTGCCAGCAGCTTAGTAGTAGGGGGCGGACCTTTACCGGCTTTCTTT CASSLVVGGGPLPAFF
TRBJ2-1 . TRBD2 TRBV6-6 TGTGCCAGCAGTCCTCCGGGACTAGCGGGATTTAATGAGCAGTTCTTC CASSPPGLAGFNEQFF
TRBJ2-2 . . TRBV3-1/TRBV3-2 TGTGCCAGCAGCCAAGTTTCCGGGGTCATCACCGGGGAGCTGTTTTTT CASSQVSGVITGELFF
TRBJ2-2 once . TRBV27 TGTGCCAGCAAATGGGGGGGCAGAAGGAACACCGGGGAGCTGTTTTTT CASKWGGRRNTGELFF
TRBJ2-3 . TRBD2 TRBV7-8 TGTGCCAGCAGCTTACGAAGGGGTACTAGCGGGGGGACCACAGATACGCAGTATTTT CASSLRRGTSGGTTDTQYF
TRBJ1-5 . . TRBV3-1/TRBV3-2 TGTGCCAGCAGCCAAAACCCGATAGGCAATCAGCCCCAGCATTTT CASSQNPIGNQPQHF
TRBJ2-5 . . TRBV19 TGTGCCAGTAGTGCTCGCGAGCGAGAGACCCAGTACTTC CASSARERETQYF
TRBJ2-2 . TRBD2 TRBV9 TGTGCCAGCAGCGCATCCGGGACTAGCGTCGACGGGGAGCTGTTTTTT CASSASGTSVDGELFF
TRBJ1-5 . TRBD1 TRBV27 TGTGCCAGCAGTCCCTGGGACAGGGCGATGGGTCAGCCCCAGCATTTT CASSPWDRAMGQPQHF
TRBJ2-5 few . TRBV2 TGTGCCAGCAGAGGAGACAGGTTCAAAGAGACCCAGTACTTC CASRGDRFKETQYF
TRBJ2-1 . TRBD1 TRBV5-1 TGCGCCAGCAGCTTGGACGGGACAGGGAGTGTAAATGAGCAGTTCTTC CASSLDGTGSVNEQFF
TRBJ2-2 . . TRBV29-1 TGCAGCGTTTCGTACAGGGGAGGCACCGGGGAGCTGTTTTTT CSVSYRGGTGELFF
TRBJ2-5 . . TRBV6-5 TGTGCCAGCAGCCTGGGACATTCGAAAGAGACCCAGTACTTC CASSLGHSKETQYF
TRBJ1-2 . . TRBV11-2 TGTGCCAGCAGCTCACAGGGTCTGCAGCTAGGCTACACCTTC CASSSQGLQLGYTF
TRBJ1-1 . TRBD1 TRBV27 TGTGCCAGCAGGACAGGGGGTAACACTGAAGCTTTCTTT CASRTGGNTEAFF
TRBJ2-5 . . TRBV7-7 TGTGCCAGCAGCCCCGGTGGGGGCCACCAAGAGACCCAGTACTTC CASSPGGGHQETQYF
TRBJ2-7 . TRBD1 TRBV14 TGTGCCAGCAGCCAAGACATCCGGGACAGGGGCGGCGAGCAGTACTTC CASSQDIRDRGGEQYF
TRBJ2-1 . TRBD2 TRBV2 TGTGCCAGCAGTGAAGGGCCTAGCGGGAGGGCCGATGAGCAGTTCTTC CASSEGPSGRADEQFF
TRBJ1-2 . . TRBV5-6 TGTGCCAGCAGCTTGTCTGCAGGGTTCTTTCTTAACTATGGCTACACCTTC CASSLSAGFFLNYGYTF
TRBJ2-6 . . TRBV9 TGTGCCAGCAGCGCCAACATCGGGTTCTCTGGGGCCAACGTCCTGACTTTC CASSANIGFSGANVLTF
TRBJ2-1 . . TRBV27 TGTGCCAGCGGCCCGTCGAGACGCGGGGTTTTGGGATTTTCCTACAATGAGCAGTTCTTC CASGPSRRGVLGFSYNEQFF
TRBJ1-2 . . TRBV18 TGTGCCAGCTCACCCACAGGGACGTTCTATGGCTACACCTTC CASSPTGTFYGYTF
TRBJ2-3 few . TRBV4-1 TGCGCCAGCAGCCAAGTTCTATCGTTGGGCACAGATACGCAGTATTTT CASSQVLSLGTDTQYF
TRBJ1-1 . . TRBV11-2 TGTGCCAGCAGCCGACAGAGCCACACTGAAGCTTTCTTT CASSRQSHTEAFF
TRBJ1-2 . . TRBV14 TGTGCCAGCAGCCAGGACAGAAATGGCTACACCTTC CASSQDRNGYTF
TRBJ1-1 . TRBD1 TRBV6-1 TGTGCCAGCAGTGAAGCGCTTCAGGGGGCGGCACCCCCGATCAACGAGAACACTGAAGCTTTCTTT CASSEALQGAAPPINENTEAFF
TRBJ2-7 . . TRBV28 TGTGCCAGCAGTTTAGAGGGTCCCTACGAGCAGTACTTC CASSLEGPYEQYF
TRBJ1-2 . TRBD1 TRBV28 TGTGCCAGCAGTTTAGGAGGGGGCTGGAGCTACACCTTC CASSLGGGWSYTF
TRBJ2-5 once TRBD2 TRBV19 TGTGCCAGTAGGCGGGCGGATCTAGCGGACCAAGAGACCCAGTACTTC CASRRADLADQETQYF
TRBJ2-2 . . TRBV12-5 TGTGCTAGTGGTTTGCTAGGCGCGGCGAACACCGGGGAGCTGTTTTTT CASGLLGAANTGELFF
TRBJ2-1 . . TRBV11-3 TGTGCCAGCAGCTTAATTAAATCCGAGGCGTTGCAGTTCTTC CASSLIKSEALQFF